These 32 T cell receptor beta chains originate from one sample sequenced in a study of radiation and T cells in renal cell carcinoma. Profiled with immunoSEQ multiplex PCR; TCRdb holds only in-frame clones, not every one. In the table there are around 15,000 clones, approximately 49% of which are singletons. Sample treatment: 15 Gy SBRT to primary tumor, nephrectomy 4 weeks later. The sample here was tumor tissue, taken from a patient whose treatment included radiotherapy and nephrectomy. The origin of the receptors is a woman aged 55-69 years with renal cell carcinoma.

The J gene is TRBJ2-5, the V gene TRBV29-1; 7 nucleotides align to TRBD2. Germline loops: CDR1 SQVTM, CDR2 ANQGSEA. The CDR3 runs 15 residues. Germline trimming cut 4 bases from V and 5 bases from J; bases unmatched to any gene: 13. DNA for the CDR3: TGCAGCGTTGCGGTGGGCGGGAGCGGTCGGGAGACCCAGTACTTC. The encoded protein is CSVAVGGSGRETQYF.

This clone was counted between two and nine times. The chain combines TRBV27 with TRBJ1-2, with D unclear. V was pared by 5 bases and J by 3 bases, with 19 bases between. The germline V gene has CDR1 MNHEY and CDR2 SMNVEV (reference sequence). The CDR3 contains 16 residues. CDR3 amino acids: CASSRITGRGDYGYTF. The CDR3 DNA reads as TGTGCCAGCAGTCGCATCACCGGGCGCGGGGACTATGGCTACACCTTC.

V usage is TRBV5-6 and J usage is TRBJ2-1; D might be TRBD1 or TRBD2, each matching 5 bases. Trimming took off 4 bases at V and 5 bases at J, with 19 bases between the two ends. Germline V lookup: CDR1 SGHDT, CDR2 YYEEEE. The CDR3 spans 16 residues. This CDR3 is CASSETVLGINNEQFF. In nucleotides, the CDR3 is TGTGCCAGCAGCGAGACAGTACTAGGGATTAACAATGAGCAGTTCTTC.

This clone appeared a few times. The chain combines TRBV9 with TRBJ2-2; no clear D gene. CDR1 is SGDLS and CDR2 is YYNGEE in the germline V gene. This CDR3 contains 14 residues. Trimming shortened V by 3 bases and J by 6 bases, and 12 bases separated the two germline ends. For the CDR3, the DNA is TGTGCCAGCAGCGCACCAGAGAAGCCCGGGGAGCTGTTTTTT. It yields the protein CASSAPEKPGELFF. Full variable domain (outside the CDR3, taken from reference TRBV9 and TRBJ2-2): DSGVTQTPKHLITATGQRVTLRCSPRSGDLSVYWYQQSLDQGLQFLIQYYNGEERAKGNILERFSAQQFPDLHSELNLSSLELGDSALYFCASSAPEKPGELFFGEGSRLTVL.

This clone was detected only a few times. The gene calls are TRBV5-8 and TRBJ2-7; D call uncertain. The CDR3 runs to 14 residues. Germline V gene lookup returns CDR1 SGHTS and CDR2 YDEGEE. The V end was cut by 0 bases, the J end by 3 bases, with 10 bases between. CDR3 sequence: CASSLEGSDYEQYF. In DNA, the CDR3 is TGTGCCAGCAGCTTGGAAGGCAGTGACTACGAGCAGTACTTC.

This clone was recorded once. A far larger clone is just one base off, so this is likely a read error. Within the sample, other DNA sequences also encode this same CDR3. The chain is built from TRBV11-1 and TRBJ2-7; no firm D call. CDR3 size: 13 residues. The germline gives CDR1 SGHAT, CDR2 FQDESV (reference sequence). Trimming removed 4 bases from V and 1 base from J, with 8 bases in between. Written as DNA, the CDR3 is TGTGCCAGCAGCTCCGGACGGTCCTACGAGCAGTACTTC. Translated: CASSSGRSYEQYF.

This chain joins TRBV27 and TRBJ2-1, with 7 bases aligning to TRBD2. CDR1 is MNHEY, CDR2 SMNVEV, per germline (reference sequence). V lost 2 bases and J lost 5; bases outside the gene matches: 6. The CDR3 spans 15 residues. As DNA, the CDR3 is TGTGCCAGCAGTTTAAGAGCGGGACCCAACAATGAGCAGTTCTTC. Translating gives CASSLRAGPNNEQFF.

J is TRBJ1-3 and V is TRBV5-3, with D perhaps matching TRBD1 (5 bases). Being an ORF, TRBV5-3 has a function that is uncertain. The CDR3 sequence is 15 residues long. Trimming took off 8 bases at V and 0 bases at J, with 15 bases between the two ends. The CDR3 DNA reads as TGTGCCAGCAGCCCAGGGATCAGCTCTGGAAACACCATATATTTT. Translation: CASSPGISSGNTIYF.

V is TRBV5-6 and J is TRBJ1-2, with D unclear. CDR3 size: 15 residues. V was shortened by 4 bases and J by 4 bases, with 17 bases between the two germline ends. Germline V lookup: CDR1 SGHDT, CDR2 YYEEEE. The CDR3 DNA follows: TGTGCCAGCAGCCTACGGTCAACTCGTGGCTATGGCTACACCTTC. Encoded protein: CASSLRSTRGYGYTF. Drawing the rest from reference TRBV5-6 and TRBJ1-2, the complete variable domain is DAGVTQSPTHLIKTRGQQVTLRCSPKSGHDTVSWYQQALGQGPQFIFQYYEEEERQRGNFPDRFSGHQFPNYSSELNVNALLLGDSALYLCASSLRSTRGYGYTFGSGTRLTVV.

This chain joins TRBV28 and TRBJ1-6, with D unclear. The CDR3 spans 14 residues. V shed 2 bases and J shed 8 bases, with 10 bases lying between them. CDR1 is MDHEN and CDR2 is SYDVKM in the germline V gene. This chain's CDR3 is CASSLVSQYSPLHF. For the CDR3, the DNA is TGTGCCAGCAGTTTAGTCAGTCAATATTCACCCCTCCACTTT.

This chain uses TRBV5-8 with TRBJ1-2; 8 bases are a match to TRBD1. The CDR3 runs to 14 residues. V shed 6 bases, J shed 4 bases, and the junction held 8 bases outside the gene matches. Germline assignment: CDR1 SGHTS and CDR2 YDEGEE. The CDR3 protein is CASTDRVGGYGYTF. CDR3 nucleotide sequence: TGTGCCAGCACGGACAGGGTCGGGGGCTATGGCTACACCTTC.

As regards this clone: At the DNA level, this CDR3 is encoded by other sequences in the same sample as well. V and J are TRBV12-5 and TRBJ2-3, with D unresolved. This CDR3 spans 12 amino acids. Trimming left V 6 bases short and J 3 bases short, with 7 bases between. CDR1 LGHNT and CDR2 FRNRAP come from the germline V gene. CDR3 loop: CASGPDTDTQYF. Here the CDR3 DNA reads TGTGCTAGTGGACCAGATACAGATACGCAGTATTTT.

This rearrangement joins TRBV18 to TRBJ2-5; D is perhaps TRBD1 (5 bases). The CDR3 consists of 17 residues. Trimming took 5 bases from V and 0 from J, leaving 19 bases between them. The germline CDR1 and CDR2 sequences are KGHSH and LQKENI. In DNA, the CDR3 is TGTGCCAGCTCATCTTACTTGGGGCAAACCGACCAAGAGACCCAGTACTTC. Translating it yields CASSSYLGQTDQETQYF. The whole variable domain, remainder taken from reference TRBV18 and TRBJ2-5, is NAGVMQNPRHLVRRRGQEARLRCSPMKGHSHVYWYRQLPEEGLKFMVYLQKENIIDESGMPKERFSAEFPKEGPSILRIQQVVRGDSAAYFCASSSYLGQTDQETQYFGPGTRLLVL.

CDR3 protein: CASSPDSNSNQPQHF. Here the CDR3 DNA reads TGTGCCAGCAGTCCGGACAGTAATAGCAATCAGCCCCAGCATTTT. The chain couples TRBV6-5 to TRBJ1-5, with D perhaps matching TRBD1 (6 bases). The CDR3 consists of 15 residues. CDR1 is MNHEY, CDR2 SVGAGI, per germline. V was pared by 5 bases and J by 0 bases, with 11 bases between.

The sample holds many counts of this clone. The chain uses TRBV10-1 and TRBJ1-4; possible D gene TRBD1, 5 bases. The CDR3 contains 14 residues. V lost 4 bases and J lost 4, with 10 bases in between. Germline CDR1 and CDR2: WNHNN and SYGVQD (reference sequence). The CDR3 here is CASSVEGSNEKLFF. The CDR3 DNA follows: TGCGCCAGCAGTGTTGAGGGGAGTAATGAAAAACTGTTTTTT.

The chain carries TRBV5-6 and TRBJ2-7; D is uncertain. Germline-derived CDR1 and CDR2 are SGHDT and YYEEEE. This CDR3 region has 13 residues. Trimming removed 3 bases from V and 3 bases from J, with 10 bases in between. The CDR3 coding sequence is TGTGCCAGCAGCTCCCTTTTGGACTACGAGCAGTACTTC. This gives the protein CASSSLLDYEQYF. The variable domain in full, completed from reference TRBV5-6 and TRBJ2-7, reads DAGVTQSPTHLIKTRGQQVTLRCSPKSGHDTVSWYQQALGQGPQFIFQYYEEEERQRGNFPDRFSGHQFPNYSSELNVNALLLGDSALYLCASSSLLDYEQYFGPGTRLTVT.

The V call is TRBV2, the J call TRBJ2-7, with TRBD2 identical over 9 bases. The CDR3 runs to 15 residues. Germline values: CDR1 SNHLY, CDR2 FYNNEI. V shed 0 bases and J 4 bases; nucleotides not matched to a gene: 4. CDR3 bases: TGTGCCAGCAGTGAAGCGGCGGGGGGGCCGTACGAGCAGTACTTC. It is translated as CASSEAAGGPYEQYF.

The chain couples TRBV4-1 to TRBJ2-5; D is perhaps TRBD1 (5 bases). V gave up 0 bases and J gave up 1 base, with 9 bases separating them. Germline values: CDR1 MGHRA, CDR2 YSYEKL. The CDR3 loop spans 15 amino acids. The CDR3 DNA sequence: TGCGCCAGCAGCCAAGATGAGACAGTCCAAGAGACCCAGTACTTC. Amino acids: CASSQDETVQETQYF.

This clone was counted only a few times. The chain links TRBV5-8 to TRBJ2-3; 7 bases agree with TRBD1. Germline V gives CDR1 SGHTS, CDR2 YDEGEE. CDR3 length: 15 residues. V shed 0 bases and J 2 bases; nucleotides not matched to a gene: 3. This CDR3 reads CASSLATGATDTQYF. Written as DNA, the CDR3 is TGTGCCAGCAGCTTGGCAACAGGGGCCACAGATACGCAGTATTTT.

CDR3 region: CASSLTGGSYGYTF. The CDR3 nucleotides read TGTGCCAGCAGTTTAACAGGGGGCAGCTATGGCTACACCTTC. This chain connects TRBV28 to TRBJ1-2; 9 bases match TRBD1. This CDR3 is built from 14 residues. CDR1 MDHEN and CDR2 SYDVKM come from the germline V gene. V dropped 2 bases and J dropped 4; count of bases not matched to a gene: 2.

This chain uses TRBV30 with TRBJ2-1; D is unclear. Trimming cost V 2 bases and J 7 bases, with 9 bases left between them. Germline V lookup: CDR1 GTSNPN, CDR2 SVGIG (reference sequence). The length of the CDR3 is 12 residues. The CDR3 region is CAWSRELNEQFF. For the CDR3, the DNA is TGTGCCTGGAGTAGGGAATTGAATGAGCAGTTCTTC.

This chain connects TRBV6-5 to TRBJ1-2; TRBD1 agrees at 9 bases. The V gene's germline CDR1 is MNHEY and CDR2 SVGAGI. The CDR3 loop spans 14 amino acids. Unmatched junction bases numbered 6, after V lost 5 bases and J lost 5 bases. The CDR3 loop is CASSIRTGEYGYTF. DNA of the CDR3: TGTGCCAGCAGTATACGGACAGGGGAGTATGGCTACACCTTC.

This chain uses TRBV27 with TRBJ1-3, with D perhaps matching TRBD1 (5 bases). Per the germline V gene, CDR1 is MNHEY and CDR2 is SMNVEV (reference sequence). Between the trimmed V and J ends, which lost 3 bases and 3 bases, there was a span of 12 bases. The length of the CDR3 is 15 residues. CDR3: CASSLSAGIGNTIYF. The DNA of the CDR3 is TGTGCCAGCAGTTTGAGTGCAGGGATTGGAAACACCATATATTTT.

The gene calls are TRBV9 and TRBJ2-7, with TRBD1 matching 7 bases. This CDR3 has 13 residues. V was pared by 3 bases and J by 3 bases, with 3 bases of the junction left unmatched. Germline loops: CDR1 SGDLS, CDR2 YYNGEE. The CDR3 sequence: CASSAGQYYEQYF. The CDR3 nucleotides are TGTGCCAGCAGCGCGGGACAGTACTACGAGCAGTACTTC. Together with reference TRBV9 and TRBJ2-7, the CDR3 gives the full variable domain: DSGVTQTPKHLITATGQRVTLRCSPRSGDLSVYWYQQSLDQGLQFLIQYYNGEERAKGNILERFSAQQFPDLHSELNLSSLELGDSALYFCASSAGQYYEQYFGPGTRLTVT.

V and J are TRBV21-1 and TRBJ2-3; the table assigns TRBD2, which was not confirmed against the DNA. TRBV21-1 is a pseudogene segment. This CDR3 comprises 16 residues. The CDR3: CASSKGPGGRGDTQYF. The CDR3, as DNA: TGTGCCAGCAGCAAGGGTCCGGGGGGGAGAGGCGATACGCAGTATTTT.

The CDR3 loop reads CSVRTAGGGELFF. The CDR3 DNA follows: TGCAGCGTTCGGACAGCCGGGGGCGGGGAGCTGTTTTTT. V is TRBV29-1 and J is TRBJ2-2, with D perhaps being TRBD1 or TRBD2 (6 bases each). CDR1 and CDR2 (germline): SQVTM, ANQGSEA. V gave up 5 bases and J gave up 7 bases, with 14 bases separating them. The CDR3 length is 13 residues.

The rearrangement joins TRBV6-5 to TRBJ2-1; D is ambiguous. CDR3 length: 14 amino acids. With 4 bases removed from V and 6 bases from J, the gap between germline ends came to 13 bases. Germline-derived CDR1 and CDR2 are MNHEY and SVGAGI. For the CDR3, the DNA is TGTGCCAGCAGTTCCCCCCCGAGCTCCAATGAGCAGTTCTTC. Translation: CASSSPPSSNEQFF.

V usage is TRBV6-1 and J usage is TRBJ1-1; the D is unclear. The CDR3 contains 15 residues. V lost 2 bases and J 5 bases, leaving 15 bases between the germline ends. The germline gives CDR1 MNHNS, CDR2 SASEGT. DNA of the CDR3: TGTGCCAGCAGTGAAAAACTCGGGGTACGGACTGAAGCTTTCTTT. Protein product: CASSEKLGVRTEAFF.

This chain joins TRBV11-2 and TRBJ2-7, with D possibly matching TRBD1 (6 bases). In germline, CDR1 is SGHAT, CDR2 FQNNGV. Trimming removed 1 base from V and 9 bases from J, with 13 bases in between. The CDR3 is made up of 13 amino acids. CDR3 nucleotides: TGTGCCAGCAGCTTAGTGGCCCGAGGGGGGCAGTACTTC. It encodes CASSLVARGGQYF.

This clone was found a few times. This chain's CDR3 is CASSIRRGRGTGELFF. The CDR3 DNA reads TGTGCCAGTAGTATTCGCAGGGGGCGCGGCACCGGGGAGCTGTTTTTT. The V call is TRBV19, the J call TRBJ2-2; 8 bases map to TRBD1. The CDR3 runs to 16 residues. CDR1 is LNHDA and CDR2 is SQIVND in the germline V gene (reference sequence). V trimming: 3 bases; J trimming: 4 bases; junction bases outside the gene matches: 7.

This CDR3 is CASSPQGASDTQYF. CDR3 nucleotide sequence: TGTGCCAGCTCACCACAGGGGGCTTCAGATACGCAGTATTTT. The rearrangement links TRBV18 to TRBJ2-3; 7 bases map to TRBD1. Germline trimming cut 1 base from V and 4 bases from J; bases unmatched to any gene: 2. The CDR3 covers 14 residues. Germline V gives CDR1 KGHSH, CDR2 LQKENI.

This chain connects TRBV7-2 to TRBJ2-5; D is possibly TRBD1 (6 bases). Per germline, CDR1 SGHTA and CDR2 FQGNSA. With 0 bases removed from V and 8 bases from J, the gap between germline ends came to 13 bases. This CDR3 is 14 amino acids long. The CDR3 region is CASSLAPGTPTQYF. DNA for the CDR3: TGTGCCAGCAGCTTAGCACCCGGGACACCTACCCAGTACTTC.